This T cell receptor beta chain was identified during a study of T cell repertoires in cytomegalovirus infection. The wider study: Both recently identified HLA-C-restricted and well-studied HLA-B-restricted CMV epitopes were used in the study. TCR beta signatures that were public indicated CMV infection and matching HLA type. Study-wide findings and caveats: Individuals carrying CMV plus the relevant HLA were identified by cumulative frequency of public TCR beta families. It was HLA-C-restricted CMV-specific TCR beta clonotypes that dominated the response ex vivo.

TCRdb re-derived calls from the reads in MiXCR, one entry per CDR3 protein. The sample contains approximately 89,000 distinct CDR3 sequences, roughly a quarter of which appear only once. This clonotype occurred a few times. Its antigen remains unidentified. CDR3 length: 13 residues. V lost 3 bases to trimming and J lost 5 bases; unmatched junction nucleotides: 2. The chain is built from TRBV12-3 or TRBV12-4 and TRBJ2-3; TRBD1 aligns across 7 bases. Sequencing used CD8+ T cells from cultured PBMCs, obtained from culture after CMV antigen stimulation. The clonotype was recovered from a human donor in good health (CMV status not recorded). Some clones in this sample may be carry-over from other donors' samples. The CDR3 DNA follows: TGTGCCAGCAGTTTTAGGGGGCAAGATACGCAGTATTTT. The encoded protein is CASSFRGQDTQYF.